The clone carrying this T cell receptor beta chain was seen repeatedly, ten times or more. Its antigen remains unknown. Samples came from axillary lymph nodes draining the breast cancer. The sample belongs to a study of breast tumors, draining lymph nodes, adjacent tissues. General study results and limits: Luminal-like breast cancer showed significantly higher tumor–nontumor repertoire similarity than basal-like. Tumor T cell lymph node origin was a supported hypothesis, not proven.

This CDR3 has 14 amino acids. V was shortened by 3 bases and J by 10 bases, with 13 bases between the two germline ends. Germline lookup yields CDR1 KGHSH and CDR2 LQKENI. Using its own MiXCR run on the multiplex PCR reads, TCRdb lists one record per CDR3 protein. In the table there are about 200,000 distinct CDR3 sequences, roughly 31% of which are singletons. This TCR was sampled from a female donor with breast cancer. Some clones in this sample may be carry-over from other donors' samples. The source material was axillary lymph node tissue. The genes are TRBV18 and TRBJ1-6; D uncertain. This chain's CDR3 is CASSPPQSSSPLHF. CDR3 nucleotide sequence: TGTGCCAGCTCACCCCCGCAGAGCAGCTCACCCCTCCACTTT.